A single sample is the source of the 16 T cell receptor beta chains below, sequenced in a study of blood T cell repertoires in COVID-19. Using immunoSEQ multiplex PCR, the repertoire was profiled, and TCRdb retains in-frame clones only, with some absent. The sample includes 200,000 to 250,000 clones, around 85% of them seen just once. The material sequenced was peripheral blood. These receptors all stem from a woman in her 70s with COVID-19, enrolled during active disease.

The rearrangement uses TRBV18 and TRBJ2-1, with TRBD2 matching 12 bases. Looked up from germline, CDR1 is KGHSH and CDR2 is LQKENI. The V gene end was trimmed by 3 bases and the J gene end by 5 bases; junction bases not matched to a gene: 5. The CDR3 has 16 residues. The CDR3 region has the DNA TGTGCCAGCTCACCGCTAGCGGGGGGGCCCCACAATGAGCAGTTCTTC. Translated, it gives CASSPLAGGPHNEQFF. The full variable domain, in which reference TRBV18 and TRBJ2-1 provide the parts outside the CDR3, is NAGVMQNPRHLVRRRGQEARLRCSPMKGHSHVYWYRQLPEEGLKFMVYLQKENIIDESGMPKERFSAEFPKEGPSILRIQQVVRGDSAAYFCASSPLAGGPHNEQFFGPGTRLTVL.

The rearrangement joins TRBV30 to TRBJ2-5, with unresolved D. Germline-derived CDR1 and CDR2 are GTSNPN and SVGIG (reference sequence). Trimming stripped 8 bases from V and 2 bases from J, with 15 bases between. This CDR3 is 13 amino acids long. In DNA, the CDR3 is TGTGCCAGCCGCAGAAGCGTACAAGAGACCCAGTACTTC. It codes for CASRRSVQETQYF.

This clone showed up just a few times. CDR3 in amino acids: CAISESGTGFYGYTF. The CDR3 nucleotides read TGTGCCATCAGTGAGTCCGGGACAGGATTCTATGGCTACACCTTC. The chain joins TRBV10-3 to TRBJ1-2; 8 nucleotides agree with TRBD1. Germline V gives CDR1 ENHRY, CDR2 SYGVKD. V lost 0 bases to trimming and J lost 4 bases; unmatched junction nucleotides: 4. The CDR3 spans 15 residues.

V gene TRBV5-1 combines with J gene TRBJ2-2, with 7 bases that match TRBD2. This CDR3 is built from 17 residues. With 0 bases clipped from V and 4 bases from J, the junction kept 9 bases outside the gene matches. The germline gives CDR1 SGHRS, CDR2 YFSETQ. This CDR3 reads CASSLEGTLAGTGELFF. As DNA, the CDR3 is TGCGCCAGCAGCTTGGAAGGGACCTTAGCGGGCACCGGGGAGCTGTTTTTT.

The chain carries TRBV7-6 and TRBJ1-2, with a possible D match to TRBD1 (5 bases). Germline CDR1 and CDR2: SGHVS and FNYEAQ. V shed 5 bases and J shed 5 bases, with 15 bases lying between them. This CDR3 contains 14 residues. The CDR3 region is CASSPDGTRYGYTF. The CDR3 DNA reads TGTGCCAGCAGCCCAGATGGGACTCGTTATGGCTACACCTTC.

The V and J genes are TRBV27 and TRBJ1-3, with TRBD1 as a possible D gene (6 bases). The CDR3 sequence is 15 residues long. Germline lookup yields CDR1 MNHEY and CDR2 SMNVEV (reference sequence). V was trimmed by 6 bases and J by 0 bases, leaving 12 bases between them. CDR3 nucleotide sequence: TGTGCCAGCAGGCCTACAGGGAACTCTGGAAACACCATATATTTT. This encodes CASRPTGNSGNTIYF.

V gene TRBV30 combines with J gene TRBJ1-1, with TRBD1 matching 11 bases. The V and J ends lost 4 bases and 4 bases, in that order; junction bases with no gene match: 2. CDR1 is GTSNPN, CDR2 SVGIG, per germline (reference sequence). The CDR3 sequence is 13 residues long. The CDR3 DNA reads TGTGCCTGGAAAGGACAGGGGGCCACTGAAGCTTTCTTT. Translation: CAWKGQGATEAFF.

This chain uses TRBV6-6 with TRBJ1-2; 8 bases align to TRBD1. Germline CDR1 reads MNHNY; CDR2 reads SVGAGI (reference sequence). CDR3 length equals 17 residues. J gave up 3 bases and V 5 bases, and 14 bases lay outside the gene matches. CDR3 residues: CASSHNRGMIRDYGYTF. CDR3 DNA: TGTGCCAGCAGTCACAACAGGGGGATGATAAGGGACTATGGCTACACCTTC.

This chain links TRBV6-5 with TRBJ1-1; a possible D gene is TRBD1 (5 bases). Germline loops: CDR1 MNHEY, CDR2 SVGAGI. V lost 8 bases to trimming and J lost 4 bases, with 17 bases between them. The CDR3 sequence is 14 residues long. CDR3 loop: CASWDSWGGTEAFF. CDR3 in DNA: TGTGCCAGCTGGGACTCCTGGGGTGGCACTGAAGCTTTCTTT.

This clone was picked up one time. The chain recombines TRBV11-1 with TRBJ2-7; 15 nucleotides align to TRBD2. J was trimmed by 6 bases and V by 0 bases; bases with no gene match: 3. The CDR3 has 16 residues. Germline V gene data show CDR1 as SGHAT and CDR2 as FQDESV (reference sequence). The CDR3 sequence is CASSLARTSGRGEQYF. CDR3 in DNA: TGTGCCAGCAGCTTAGCAAGGACTAGCGGGAGGGGCGAGCAGTACTTC.

The V call is TRBV5-4, the J call TRBJ2-5; 8 nucleotides align to TRBD2. V was pared by 6 bases and J by 3 bases, with 10 bases of the junction left unmatched. CDR1 and CDR2 from the germline V gene are SGHNT and YYREEE (reference sequence). The CDR3 extends over 15 amino acids. The CDR3 loop reads CASTTPERGKETQYF. As DNA, the CDR3 is TGTGCCAGCACCACGCCTGAGCGGGGGAAAGAGACCCAGTACTTC.

The chain is built from TRBV4-3 and TRBJ2-7, with 7 bases aligning to TRBD2. The CDR3 extends over 15 amino acids. V was clipped by 4 bases and J by 7 bases; unmatched bases: 13. Germline lookup yields CDR1 LGHNA and CDR2 YSLEER. The DNA for the CDR3 is TGCGCCAGCAGCCTGCTCGGGGGGTCCGCGAGTGAGCAGTACTTC. This encodes CASSLLGGSASEQYF.

This clone was counted only a few times. The V and J genes are TRBV7-5 and TRBJ2-6; TRBD1 was called by the table and not checked on the DNA. TRBV7-5 is shown as a pseudogene. The CDR3 contains 20 residues. In nucleotides, the CDR3 is TGTGCCAGAAGCTTAGCTCCCCCCGGGACACGGATCTCTGGGGCCAACGTCCTGACTTTC. Its protein product is CARSLAPPGTRISGANVLTF.

This chain links TRBV2 with TRBJ2-3; D unresolved. The germline V and J ends were trimmed by 4 bases and 0 bases, with 14 bases remaining between them. The CDR3 has 16 amino acids. Germline-derived CDR1 and CDR2 are SNHLY and FYNNEI. The CDR3 DNA follows: TGTGCCAGCAGTGGGTCCCAGGTTTCTAGCACAGATACGCAGTATTTT. Its protein product is CASSGSQVSSTDTQYF.

The V gene is TRBV6-2 or TRBV6-3, the J gene TRBJ1-2, with D perhaps matching TRBD1 (6 bases). Germline V lookup: CDR1 MNHEY, CDR2 SVGEGT. With 5 bases removed from V and 1 base from J, the gap between germline ends came to 11 bases. CDR3 size: 14 residues. As DNA, the CDR3 is TGTGCCAGCAGTAACAGGGAGTATAACTATGGCTACACCTTC. Protein sequence: CASSNREYNYGYTF.

The chain recombines TRBV5-8 with TRBJ1-5; 7 nucleotides align to TRBD1. In germline, CDR1 is SGHTS, CDR2 YDEGEE. The J segment lost 4 bases and the V segment lost 0 bases, leaving 7 bases of the junction unmatched. This CDR3 spans 16 amino acids. CDR3 nucleotide sequence: TGTGCCAGCAGCTTGGCCTTTGGGACAGCTAATCAGCCCCAGCATTTT. Translated: CASSLAFGTANQPQHF.